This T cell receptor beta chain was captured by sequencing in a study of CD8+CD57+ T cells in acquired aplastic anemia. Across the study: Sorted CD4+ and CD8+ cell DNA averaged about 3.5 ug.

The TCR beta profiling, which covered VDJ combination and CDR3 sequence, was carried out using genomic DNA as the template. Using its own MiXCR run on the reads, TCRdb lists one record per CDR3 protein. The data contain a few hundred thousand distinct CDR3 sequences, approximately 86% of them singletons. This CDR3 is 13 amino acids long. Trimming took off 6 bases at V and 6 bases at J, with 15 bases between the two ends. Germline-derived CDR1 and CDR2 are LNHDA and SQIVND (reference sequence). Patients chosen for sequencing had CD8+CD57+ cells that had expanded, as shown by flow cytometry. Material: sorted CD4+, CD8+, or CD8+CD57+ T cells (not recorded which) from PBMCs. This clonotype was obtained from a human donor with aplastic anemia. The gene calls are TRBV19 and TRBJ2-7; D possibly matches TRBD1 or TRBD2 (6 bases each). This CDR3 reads CASSGGRGGEQYF. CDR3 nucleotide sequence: TGTGCCAGTAGCGGGGGCAGGGGAGGCGAGCAGTACTTC.